The 10 T cell receptor beta chains listed next were all sequenced from one sample in a study of blood T cell repertoires in COVID-19. Method: immunoSEQ multiplex PCR; TCRdb's copy keeps in-frame clones and lacks some. The sample lists 200,000 to 300,000 clones; roughly 85% were seen once. The sequenced sample consisted of PBMCs or T cells enriched from blood (not recorded which). Receptor source: a woman between 45 and 60 years old with acute COVID-19.

This rearrangement joins TRBV3-1 (or the pseudogene TRBV3-2) to TRBJ2-3, with D possibly being TRBD2 (5 bases). This CDR3 contains 14 residues. The germline gives CDR1 LGHDT, CDR2 YNNKEL (reference sequence). Trimming removed 4 bases from V and 6 bases from J, with 14 bases in between. CDR3 residues: CASSLLSGLDTQYF. For the CDR3, the DNA is TGTGCCAGCAGCCTGCTGAGCGGACTGGATACGCAGTATTTT.

CDR3 DNA: TGTGCCATCAGTGGGGACAGTGCTTATGGCTACACCTTC. It specifies CAISGDSAYGYTF. The rearrangement uses TRBV10-3 and TRBJ1-2, with 7 bases matching TRBD1. Per germline, CDR1 ENHRY and CDR2 SYGVKD. Germline trimming cut 4 bases from V and 5 bases from J; bases unmatched to any gene: 4. The CDR3 consists of 13 residues.

The chain has TRBV6-5 and TRBJ1-2; 11 positions match TRBD1. CDR1 is MNHEY and CDR2 is SVGAGI in the germline V gene. The CDR3 is 16 residues long. Trimming took 2 bases from V and 8 from J; bases not matched to a gene: 10. CDR3 amino acids: CASSYPTGQGAGGYTF. In nucleotides, the CDR3 is TGTGCCAGCAGTTACCCCACCGGACAGGGGGCGGGGGGCTACACCTTC.

The V call is TRBV6-4, the J call TRBJ1-4; unclear D gene. CDR3 size: 13 residues. V lost 2 bases, J lost 11 bases, and 12 bases lay in between. CDR1 is MRHNA, CDR2 SNTAGT, per germline. The CDR3 DNA reads as TGTGCCAGCAGTGACGGAGTGGGAGGGAAACTGTTTTTT. This translates into CASSDGVGGKLFF.

The table lists this clone with a few counts. V usage is TRBV6-6 and J usage is TRBJ2-7; 8 bases are a match to TRBD1. From germline, CDR1 is MNHNY and CDR2 SVGAGI (reference sequence). The CDR3 spans 14 residues. The V segment lost 10 bases and the J segment 2 bases; nucleotides outside the gene matches: 10. This CDR3 reads CATRSGTGTYEQYF. The CDR3 bases are TGTGCCACCCGATCCGGGACAGGAACCTACGAGCAGTACTTC.

CDR3 protein: CASSFEQGIGKQFF. Written as DNA, the CDR3 is TGTGCCAGCAGCTTCGAACAGGGAATTGGGAAGCAGTTCTTC. The chain is built from TRBV5-6 and TRBJ2-1; maybe TRBD1 (6 bases). This CDR3 region has 14 residues. Germline CDR1 SGHDT, CDR2 YYEEEE. V lost 2 bases and J 11 bases, leaving 17 bases between the germline ends.

Worth noting for this clone: Other DNA sequences within the sample encode an identical CDR3. V usage is TRBV19 and J usage is TRBJ1-1; no definite D call. Looked up from germline, CDR1 is LNHDA and CDR2 is SQIVND (reference sequence). Trimming took 0 bases from V and 4 from J, leaving 6 bases between them. CDR3 size: 13 residues. This CDR3 is CASSIDGSTEAFF. Here the CDR3 DNA reads TGTGCCAGTAGTATAGATGGCAGCACTGAAGCTTTCTTT.

The chain joins TRBV29-1 to TRBJ2-5, with D perhaps TRBD2 (6 bases). Deletions cut 3 bases from V and 5 bases from J, with 16 bases between. The CDR3 consists of 14 residues. CDR1 SQVTM and CDR2 ANQGSEA come from the germline V gene. CDR3 region: CSVEGGPRRETQYF. The CDR3 coding sequence is TGCAGCGTTGAGGGGGGACCCCGGAGGGAGACCCAGTACTTC.

This chain links TRBV5-6 with TRBJ2-1; a possible D gene is TRBD1 (6 bases). This CDR3 has 15 amino acids. V was pared by 5 bases and J by 4 bases, with 16 bases between. The germline CDR1 and CDR2 sequences are SGHDT and YYEEEE. The CDR3 DNA follows: TGTGCCAGCAGGCCTCGCTTGGACAGTTACAATGAGCAGTTCTTC. It encodes CASRPRLDSYNEQFF. Supplemented by reference TRBV5-6 and TRBJ2-1, the full variable domain reads DAGVTQSPTHLIKTRGQQVTLRCSPKSGHDTVSWYQQALGQGPQFIFQYYEEEERQRGNFPDRFSGHQFPNYSSELNVNALLLGDSALYLCASRPRLDSYNEQFFGPGTRLTVL.

The chain employs TRBV2 and TRBJ1-1; 12 nucleotides align to TRBD1. This CDR3 has 15 amino acids. Germline V gives CDR1 SNHLY, CDR2 FYNNEI. With 6 bases clipped from V and 11 bases from J, the junction kept 13 bases outside the gene matches. CDR3 DNA sequence: TGTGCCAGCAGGATCACCGGGACAGGGGGCGCGAAGGCTTTCTTT. Translating gives CASRITGTGGAKAFF.